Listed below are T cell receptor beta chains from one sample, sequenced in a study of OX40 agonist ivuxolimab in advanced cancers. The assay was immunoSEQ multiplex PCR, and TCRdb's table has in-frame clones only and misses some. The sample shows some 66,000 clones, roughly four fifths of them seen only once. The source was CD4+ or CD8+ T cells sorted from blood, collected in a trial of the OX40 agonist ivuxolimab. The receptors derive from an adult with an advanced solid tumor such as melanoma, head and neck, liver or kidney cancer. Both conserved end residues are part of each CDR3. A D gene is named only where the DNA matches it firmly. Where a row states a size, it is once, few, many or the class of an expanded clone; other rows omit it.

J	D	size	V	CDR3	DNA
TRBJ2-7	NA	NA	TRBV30	CAWSPGWISYEQYF	TGTGCCTGGAGTCCGGGATGGATCTCCTACGAGCAGTACTTC
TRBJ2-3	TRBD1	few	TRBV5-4	CASSLVAGGLYTQYF	TGTGCCAGCAGCTTGGTGGCAGGGGGCCTATATACGCAGTATTTT
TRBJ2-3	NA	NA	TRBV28	CASIDSNTDTQYF	TGTGCCAGCATTGACAGTAACACAGATACGCAGTATTTT
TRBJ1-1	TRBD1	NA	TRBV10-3	CAISDGQGEGTEAFF	TGTGCCATCAGTGACGGACAGGGCGAGGGCACTGAAGCTTTCTTT
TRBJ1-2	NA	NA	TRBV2	CASSERWQVSNYGYTF	TGTGCCAGCAGTGAAAGGTGGCAGGTATCCAACTATGGCTACACCTTC
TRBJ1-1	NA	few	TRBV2	CASGEGGNTEAFF	TGTGCCAGTGGGGAGGGCGGAAACACTGAAGCTTTCTTT
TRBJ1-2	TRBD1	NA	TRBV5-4	CASSSTGVGGYTF	TGTGCCAGCAGCTCGACAGGGGTAGGTGGCTACACCTTC
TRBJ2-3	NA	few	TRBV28	CASSRLDRSTDTQYF	TGTGCCAGCAGTCGCCTGGACAGAAGCACAGATACGCAGTATTTT
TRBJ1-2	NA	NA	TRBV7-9	CASSLDNRVYYGYTF	TGTGCCAGCAGCTTAGATAACAGGGTTTATTATGGCTACACCTTC
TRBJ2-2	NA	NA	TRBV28	CASSMMGLASNTGELFF	TGTGCCAGCAGTATGATGGGGCTAGCGTCGAACACCGGGGAGCTGTTTTTT
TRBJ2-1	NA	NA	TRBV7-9	CASTSLVGHEQFF	TGTGCCAGCACCTCTTTGGTTGGCCATGAGCAGTTCTTC
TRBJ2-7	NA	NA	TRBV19	CASSMASRSKYEQYF	TGTGCCAGTAGTATGGCCTCTCGTTCGAAGTACGAGCAGTACTTC
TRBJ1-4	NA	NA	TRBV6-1	CASSLSQGLGEKLFF	TGTGCCAGCAGCCTAAGCCAGGGGCTTGGGGAAAAACTGTTTTTT
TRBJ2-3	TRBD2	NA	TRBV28	CASSLNPLAGYTDTQYF	TGTGCCAGCAGTTTGAACCCCCTAGCGGGATACACAGATACGCAGTATTTT
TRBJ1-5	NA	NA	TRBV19	CASRDSGTRIPPQHF	TGTGCCAGTCGCGACTCCGGGACAAGGATCCCGCCCCAGCATTTT
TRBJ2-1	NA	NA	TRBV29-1	CSVDGSYNEQFF	TGCAGCGTAGACGGGAGCTACAATGAGCAGTTCTTC
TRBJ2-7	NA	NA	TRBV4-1	CASSTGEFFEQYF	TGCGCCAGCAGTACGGGGGAGTTTTTCGAGCAGTACTTC
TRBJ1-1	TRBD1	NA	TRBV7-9	CASSSSTGEVTEAFF	TGTGCCAGCAGCTCATCAACAGGGGAGGTCACTGAAGCTTTCTTT
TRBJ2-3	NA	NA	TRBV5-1	CASSSTGPTDTQYF	TGCGCCAGCAGCTCTACTGGACCCACAGATACGCAGTATTTT
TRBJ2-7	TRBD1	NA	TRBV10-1	CASSMTGVFEQYF	TGCGCCAGCAGTATGACAGGGGTTTTCGAGCAGTACTTC
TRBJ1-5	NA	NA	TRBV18	CASSPTGNQPQHF	TGTGCCAGCTCACCAACAGGGAATCAGCCCCAGCATTTT
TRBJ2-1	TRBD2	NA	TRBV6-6	CASSYPAGGDNEQFF	TGTGCCAGCAGTTACCCAGCGGGAGGGGACAATGAGCAGTTCTTC
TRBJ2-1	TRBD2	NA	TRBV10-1	CASMGGLAGGARLNEQFF	TGCGCCAGCATGGGGGGACTAGCGGGAGGAGCCCGACTTAATGAGCAGTTCTTC
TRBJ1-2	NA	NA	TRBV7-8	CASSRRETLYGYTF	TGTGCCAGCAGCCGCCGGGAGACCCTCTATGGCTACACCTTC
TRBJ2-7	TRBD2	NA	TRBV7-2	CVSSLTSGSSYEQYF	TGTGTCAGCAGCTTGACTAGCGGGAGCTCCTACGAGCAGTACTTC
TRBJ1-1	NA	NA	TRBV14	CASSLREISFVNTEAFF	TGTGCCAGCAGCCTGCGGGAGATATCTTTTGTGAACACTGAAGCTTTCTTT
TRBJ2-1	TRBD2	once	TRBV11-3	CASSSSRVSGNLFF	TGTGCCAGCAGCTCCTCAAGGGTTAGCGGGAACCTGTTCTTC
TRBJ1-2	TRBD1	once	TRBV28	CASSLTGGDRGGDGYTF	TGTGCCAGCAGTTTAACGGGCGGGGACAGGGGAGGGGATGGCTACACCTTC
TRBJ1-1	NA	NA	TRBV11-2	CASSQSNMNTEAFF	TGTGCCAGCAGTCAATCTAACATGAACACTGAAGCTTTCTTT
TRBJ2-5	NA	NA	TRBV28	CASSTNRGGYQETQYF	TGTGCCAGCAGTACAAACAGGGGGGGGTACCAAGAGACCCAGTACTTC
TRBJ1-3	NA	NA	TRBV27	CASSSQASGNTIYF	TGTGCCAGCAGTTCACAGGCCTCTGGAAACACCATATATTTT
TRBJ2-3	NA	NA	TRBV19	CASSIGNQDTQYF	TGTGCCAGTAGTATTGGGAACCAGGATACGCAGTATTTT
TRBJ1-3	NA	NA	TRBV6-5	CASSYDRDVGWKYF	TGTGCCAGCAGTTATGACCGGGATGTAGGTTGGAAATATTTT
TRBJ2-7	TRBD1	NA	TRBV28	CASSFYDRGYEQYF	TGTGCCAGCAGTTTCTACGACAGGGGCTACGAGCAGTACTTC
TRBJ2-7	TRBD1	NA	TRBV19	CASRTRGPAYEQYF	TGTGCCAGTCGAACGAGGGGGCCTGCCTACGAGCAGTACTTC
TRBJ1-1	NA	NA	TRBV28	CASSLPHNTEAFF	TGTGCCAGCAGTTTACCCCACAACACTGAAGCTTTCTTT
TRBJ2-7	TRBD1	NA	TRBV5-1	CASSSGLDRQGYEQYF	TGCGCCAGCAGCTCAGGGCTGGACAGGCAAGGATACGAGCAGTACTTC
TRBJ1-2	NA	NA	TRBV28	CASTSRGGYTF	TGTGCCAGCACCTCACGGGGTGGCTACACCTTC
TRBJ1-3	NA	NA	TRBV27	CASSLTGTQRTGNTIYF	TGTGCCAGCAGTTTGACCGGGACACAGAGGACTGGAAACACCATATATTTT
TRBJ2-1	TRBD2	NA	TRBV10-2	CASRLAGGYNEQFF	TGCGCCAGCAGACTAGCGGGAGGCTACAATGAGCAGTTCTTC
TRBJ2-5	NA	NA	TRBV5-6	CASSLQGYQETQYF	TGTGCCAGCAGCTTGCAGGGGTACCAAGAGACCCAGTACTTC
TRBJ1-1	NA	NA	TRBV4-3	CASSQVKGGFSGNPEAFF	TGCGCCAGCAGCCAAGTCAAAGGAGGGTTTAGTGGGAACCCTGAAGCTTTCTTT
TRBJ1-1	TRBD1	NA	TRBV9	CASSPTGGGTEAFF	TGTGCCAGCAGCCCAACAGGGGGAGGGACTGAAGCTTTCTTT
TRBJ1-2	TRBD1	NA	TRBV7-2	CASSLGPGTRGVSNGYTF	TGTGCCAGCAGCTTAGGCCCGGGGACCAGGGGGGTGTCGAATGGCTACACCTTC
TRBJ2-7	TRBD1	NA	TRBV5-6	CASSLGDRMAYEQYF	TGTGCCAGCAGCTTGGGGGACAGGATGGCCTACGAGCAGTACTTC
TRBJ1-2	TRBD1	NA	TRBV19	CASTRTGVGYTF	TGTGCCAGTACCAGGACAGGGGTCGGCTACACCTTC
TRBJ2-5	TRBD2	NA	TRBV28	CVSSLLPTVGRREGETQYF	TGTGTCAGCAGTTTACTCCCCACAGTGGGGAGGAGGGAGGGAGAGACCCAGTACTTC
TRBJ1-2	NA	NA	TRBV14	CASSQDWYGNGYTF	TGTGCCAGCAGCCAAGATTGGTACGGCAATGGCTACACCTTC
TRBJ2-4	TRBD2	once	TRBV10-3	CAISESIGGANIQYF	TGTGCCATCAGTGAGTCGATCGGGGGGGCGAACATTCAGTACTTC
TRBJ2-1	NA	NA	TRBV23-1	CASSQSNLSSYNEQFF	TGCGCCAGCAGTCAATCAAACTTGAGCTCCTACAATGAGCAGTTCTTC
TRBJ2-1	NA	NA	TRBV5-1	CASSPESNNEQFF	TGCGCCAGCAGCCCCGAGAGTAATAATGAGCAGTTCTTC
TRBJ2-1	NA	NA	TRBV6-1	CASRGGGRYNEQFF	TGTGCCAGCAGAGGGGGAGGGAGATACAATGAGCAGTTCTTC
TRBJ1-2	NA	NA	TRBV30	CAWSEMDYGYTF	TGTGCCTGGAGTGAGATGGACTATGGCTACACCTTC
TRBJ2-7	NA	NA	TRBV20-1	CRAGGGQQYF	TGCAGGGCTGGGGGGGGGCAGCAGTACTTC
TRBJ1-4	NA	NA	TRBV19	CASSSPAWGRELFF	TGTGCCAGTAGTTCCCCTGCCTGGGGCAGGGAACTGTTTTTT
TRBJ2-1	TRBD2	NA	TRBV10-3	CATSGTSETGSYNEQFF	TGTGCCACCTCCGGGACTAGCGAAACGGGATCCTACAATGAGCAGTTCTTC
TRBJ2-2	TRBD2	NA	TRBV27	CATRWLAGDSGELFF	TGTGCCACCCGCTGGCTAGCGGGAGACTCCGGGGAGCTGTTTTTT